Given below is one T cell receptor (beta chain) in context. This table comes from immunoSEQ multiplex PCR, and its TCRdb copy is limited to in-frame clones, with some not included. Among around 60,000 clones listed, 80% to 85% were seen once. This record comes from a study of blood T cell repertoires in COVID-19. Germline assignment: CDR1 MDHEN and CDR2 SYDVKM. The CDR3 has 16 residues. V lost 6 bases to trimming and J lost 0 bases, with 15 bases between them. V is TRBV28 and J is TRBJ2-1; tentatively, D is TRBD2 (6 bases). The sequenced material came from peripheral blood. The sequence derives from a man aged 55 to 70 with COVID-19, enrolled during active disease. The CDR3 reads CASRTTDGSSYNEQFF. In DNA form, the CDR3 reads TGTGCCAGCAGAACCACGGACGGGAGCTCCTACAATGAGCAGTTCTTC.